This T cell receptor beta chain was recovered during a study of fetal regulatory T cell absence and autoimmunity. Background on the study: The IPEX patients lacked clinical diabetes but had exocrine pancreas autoimmunity. Whole-study findings and limits: TRB gene family usage was broadly similar in cord blood and pancreas. In IPEX, the enrichment was taken to support antigen-driven autoimmunity before birth.

Profiling relied on immunoSEQ multiplex PCR, and the TCRdb table lists in-frame clones only, not all of them. The data show around 45,000 clones, roughly 80% seen once. On this clone itself: Antigen specificity is unknown.

CDR1 is SGHNT, CDR2 YYREEE, per germline (reference sequence). V lost 2 bases and J lost 6, with 8 bases in between. CDR3 size: 12 residues. This rearrangement joins TRBV5-4 to TRBJ1-2; perhaps TRBD1 as D (6 bases). The sample consisted of cord blood. The source of this sequence is a newborn boy with IPEX syndrome. CDR3 region: CASSFRGNGYTF. CDR3 bases: TGTGCCAGCAGCTTTAGGGGGAATGGCTACACCTTC.